The entry that follows covers one T cell receptor beta chain sequence. The data originate from a study of blood T cell repertoires in COVID-19. Study at large: Samples of COVID-19 (acute and convalescent) were obtained from the United States, Italy and Spain.

Germline assignment: CDR1 MNHEY and CDR2 SVGEGT. The V and J ends lost 0 bases and 5 bases respectively, with 8 bases between them. CDR3 length: 14 amino acids. Followed over time, Seattle patients had been enrolled while infection was active. How the authors handled the data: Estimates of nucleated cell counts were drawn from the amplification of reference gene primers. This table comes from immunoSEQ multiplex PCR, and its TCRdb copy is limited to in-frame clones, with some not included. The V and J calls and clone size were taken over from that table, and D and trimming were inferred from the DNA. Among about 130,000 clones listed, 79% were seen once.

The sample comprised peripheral blood. J is TRBJ1-5 and V is TRBV6-2 or TRBV6-3, with D possibly TRBD1 on 5 matching bases. The sequence came from a woman in her seventies with COVID-19, enrolled during active disease. Written as DNA, the CDR3 is TGTGCCAGCAGTTACTCCGGGGGGTATCAGCCCCAGCATTTT. As protein: CASSYSGGYQPQHF.